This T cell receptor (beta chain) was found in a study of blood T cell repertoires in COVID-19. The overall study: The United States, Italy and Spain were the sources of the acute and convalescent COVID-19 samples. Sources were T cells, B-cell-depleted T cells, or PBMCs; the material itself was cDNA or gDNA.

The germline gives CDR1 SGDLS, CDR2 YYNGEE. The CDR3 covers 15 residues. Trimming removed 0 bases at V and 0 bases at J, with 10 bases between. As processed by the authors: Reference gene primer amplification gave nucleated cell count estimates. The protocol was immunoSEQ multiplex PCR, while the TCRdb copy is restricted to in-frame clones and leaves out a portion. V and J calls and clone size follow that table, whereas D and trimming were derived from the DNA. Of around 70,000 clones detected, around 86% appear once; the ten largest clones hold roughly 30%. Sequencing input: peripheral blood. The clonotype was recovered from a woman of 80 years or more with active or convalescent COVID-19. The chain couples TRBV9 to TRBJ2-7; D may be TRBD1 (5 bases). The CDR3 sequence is CASSVGQGFSYEQYF. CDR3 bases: TGTGCCAGCAGCGTAGGGCAGGGCTTCTCCTACGAGCAGTACTTC.